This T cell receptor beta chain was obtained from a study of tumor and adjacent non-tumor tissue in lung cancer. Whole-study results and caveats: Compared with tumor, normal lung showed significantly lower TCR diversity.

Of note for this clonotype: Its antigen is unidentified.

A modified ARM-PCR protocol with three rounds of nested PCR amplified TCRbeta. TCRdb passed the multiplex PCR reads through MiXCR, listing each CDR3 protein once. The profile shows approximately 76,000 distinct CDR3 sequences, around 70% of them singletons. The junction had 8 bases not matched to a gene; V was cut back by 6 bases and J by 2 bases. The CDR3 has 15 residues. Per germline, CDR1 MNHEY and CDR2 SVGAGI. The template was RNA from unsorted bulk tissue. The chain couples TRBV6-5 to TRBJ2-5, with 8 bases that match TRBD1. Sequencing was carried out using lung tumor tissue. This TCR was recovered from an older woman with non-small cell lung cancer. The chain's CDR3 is CASSPLTGDQETQYF. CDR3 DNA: TGTGCCAGCAGCCCCCTGACAGGGGATCAAGAGACCCAGTACTTC.